This T cell receptor beta chain was sequenced during a study of T cell responses to AZD1222 COVID-19 vaccine (dated by TCRdb to about 2021). Turning to the overall study: A total of 233 trial participants underwent TCR sequencing, of whom nearly 210 received two doses of AZD1222 and approximately 25 received two doses of the MenACWY control vaccine. Trial participants were enrolled by age into 18-55, 56-69 and 70-plus year subgroups, with roughly 160, 29 and 62 TCR-sequenced participants respectively. Study-level results and caveats: Participants were mostly white British, with more females than males. The authors suggested clonal diversity may have been underestimated. Conclusions about previously exposed vaccinees were limited because only six or seven AZD1222 recipients were SARS-CoV-2 seropositive at baseline. After two AZD1222 doses, spike-specific TCR breadth and depth were significantly higher than at day 0 and than in MenACWY recipients. Because no day 14 peak-response samples were available, repertoires were characterized only after the peak T cell response. Epitopes outside the regions mutated in the B.1.351 and B.1.1.7 variants were reportedly recognized by nearly half of the unique spike-specific TCRs. The whole spike protein was spanned by vaccine-associated CD4 TCRs, and dominant responses were seen in regions 160-218 and 743-854. The 56-69-year group was small, and its depth increase did not reach significance, likely because of low power.

The CDR3 regions of human TCRbeta chains were analyzed by immunosequencing. For the original study's pipeline: Repertoire TCRs were checked for matches against a reference library of SARS-CoV-2-specific TCRs that had been generated using the MIRA antigen-specificity platform. Breadth was defined as the fraction of unique TCRs that were SARS-CoV-2-associated, and depth was defined as the fraction of total T cells that were SARS-CoV-2-associated. Each spike-specific TCR was assigned to its reactive spike region and to a CD4 or CD8 class using the MIRA data. Log10-transformed breadth and depth values were compared by one-way ANOVA with Sidak's multiple comparisons tests. TCRdb retrieved this table from immuneACCESS and kept in-frame rearrangements only. Not all clones are present; in checked studies, unresolved V genes account for under half, and no reason is known for the remainder. The V and J calls and clone size are taken from that table; D and trimming were inferred from the DNA. The sample table shows around 150,000 clones, and about 91% are seen once. The ten largest clonotypes hold approximately 0.98% of the sample.

The count of this clone is one. What this receptor recognizes is not known. There are no base qualities to consult, and no much larger clone falls within one base. The CDR3 has 15 amino acids, counting the end cysteine and phenylalanine. Solely the CDR3 DNA is kept, with 45 bases framed from the first base. Looking up the germline V gene (reference sequence) yields CDR1 SGHNT and CDR2 YYREEE. Trimming takes 4 bases off V and 8 bases off J; junction bases not matched to a gene: 8. The time point label corresponds to: about 28 days (+/-7) after the second vaccine dose. Because spike-specific TCR depth and breadth did not differ between the two schedules, AZD1222 recipients who got a second dose at roughly 4 weeks were pooled with those who got a second dose at roughly 12 weeks. Vaccinee samples came from UK trials COV001 and COV002, including a single-blind randomized controlled phase 2/3 trial of AZD1222 (ChAdOx1 nCoV-19) in healthy adults. For TCRbeta chain sequencing, PBMC samples from trial participants were taken at day 0 and at day 28 after the second dose.

This clonotype was sampled from an adult who received the AZD1222 COVID-19 vaccine. The receptor chain draws on TRBV5-4 and TRBJ1-4, with 10 bases in between that match TRBD1. The sample was peripheral blood, taken 28 days after the second AZD1222 dose. The CDR3 region reads CASSPTGGGEEKLFF. The nucleotide sequence reads as follows: TGTGCCAGCAGCCCGACAGGGGGCGGAGAAGAAAAACTGTTTTTT.